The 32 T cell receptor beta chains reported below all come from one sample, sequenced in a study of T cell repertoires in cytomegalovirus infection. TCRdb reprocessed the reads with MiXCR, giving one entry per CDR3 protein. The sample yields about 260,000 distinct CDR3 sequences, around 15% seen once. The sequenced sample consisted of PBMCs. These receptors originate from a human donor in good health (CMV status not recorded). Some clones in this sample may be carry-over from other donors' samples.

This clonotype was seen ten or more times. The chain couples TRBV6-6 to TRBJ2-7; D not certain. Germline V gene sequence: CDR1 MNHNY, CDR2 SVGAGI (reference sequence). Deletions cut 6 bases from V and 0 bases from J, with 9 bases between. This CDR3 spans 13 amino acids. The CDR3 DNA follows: TGTGCCAGCAGGCCAACGAGCTCCTACGAGCAGTACTTC. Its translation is CASRPTSSYEQYF.

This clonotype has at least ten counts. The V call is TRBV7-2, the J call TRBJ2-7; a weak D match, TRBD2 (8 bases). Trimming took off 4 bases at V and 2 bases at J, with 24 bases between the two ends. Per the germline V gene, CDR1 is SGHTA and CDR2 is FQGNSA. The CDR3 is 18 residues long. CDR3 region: CASSSRGGGWQGAYEQYF. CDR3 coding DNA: TGTGCCAGCAGCTCTCGGGGGGGGGGGTGGCAGGGGGCCTACGAGCAGTACTTC.

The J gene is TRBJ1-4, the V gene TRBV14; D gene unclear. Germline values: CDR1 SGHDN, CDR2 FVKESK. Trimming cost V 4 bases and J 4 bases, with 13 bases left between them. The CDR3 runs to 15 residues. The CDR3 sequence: CASSRGRAFNEKLFF. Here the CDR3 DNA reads TGTGCCAGCAGCCGCGGACGGGCGTTTAATGAAAAACTGTTTTTT.

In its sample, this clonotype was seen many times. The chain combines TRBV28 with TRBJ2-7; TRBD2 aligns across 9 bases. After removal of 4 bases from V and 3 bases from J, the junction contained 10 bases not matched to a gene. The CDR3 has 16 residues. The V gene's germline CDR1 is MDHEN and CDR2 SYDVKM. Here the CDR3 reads CASSSFLAGPDYEQYF. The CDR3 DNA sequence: TGTGCCAGCAGTTCTTTTCTAGCGGGACCCGACTACGAGCAGTACTTC.

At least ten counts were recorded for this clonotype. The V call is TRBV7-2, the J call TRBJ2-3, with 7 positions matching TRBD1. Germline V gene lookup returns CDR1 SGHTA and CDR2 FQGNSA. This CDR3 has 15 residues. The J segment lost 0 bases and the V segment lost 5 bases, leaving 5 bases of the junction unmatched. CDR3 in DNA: TGTGCCAGCAGCAGGACAGGCTCTAGCACAGATACGCAGTATTTT. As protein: CASSRTGSSTDTQYF.

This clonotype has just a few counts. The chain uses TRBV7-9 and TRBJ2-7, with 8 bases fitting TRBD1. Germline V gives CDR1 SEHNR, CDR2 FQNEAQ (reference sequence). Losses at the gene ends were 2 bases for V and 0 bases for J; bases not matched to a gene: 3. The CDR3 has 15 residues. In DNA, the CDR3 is TGTGCCAGCAGCTTACCTCAGGGGGCCTCCTACGAGCAGTACTTC. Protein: CASSLPQGASYEQYF. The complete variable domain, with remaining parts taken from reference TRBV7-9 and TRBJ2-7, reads DTGVSQNPRHKITKRGQNVTFRCDPISEHNRLYWYRQTLGQGPEFLTYFQNEAQLEKSRLLSDRFSAERPKGSFSTLEIQRTEQGDSAMYLCASSLPQGASYEQYFGPGTRLTVT.

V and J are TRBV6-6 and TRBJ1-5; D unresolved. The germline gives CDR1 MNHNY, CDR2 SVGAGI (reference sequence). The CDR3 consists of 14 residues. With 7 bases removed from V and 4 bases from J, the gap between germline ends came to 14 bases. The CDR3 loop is CASNLRATNQPQHF. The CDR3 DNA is TGTGCCAGCAACCTCCGGGCTACAAATCAGCCCCAGCATTTT.

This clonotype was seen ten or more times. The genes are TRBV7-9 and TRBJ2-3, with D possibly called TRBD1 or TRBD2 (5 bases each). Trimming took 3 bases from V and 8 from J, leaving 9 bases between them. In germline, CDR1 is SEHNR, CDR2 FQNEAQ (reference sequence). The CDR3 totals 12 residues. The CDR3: CASSLGVATQYF. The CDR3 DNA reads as TGTGCCAGCAGCTTGGGGGTAGCTACGCAGTATTTT.

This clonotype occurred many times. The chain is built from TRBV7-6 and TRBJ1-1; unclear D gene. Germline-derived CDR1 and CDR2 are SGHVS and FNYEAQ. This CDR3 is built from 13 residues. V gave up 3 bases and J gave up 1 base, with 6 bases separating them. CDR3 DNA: TGTGCCAGCAGCTTCCAGGCGAACACTGAAGCTTTCTTT. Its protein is CASSFQANTEAFF.

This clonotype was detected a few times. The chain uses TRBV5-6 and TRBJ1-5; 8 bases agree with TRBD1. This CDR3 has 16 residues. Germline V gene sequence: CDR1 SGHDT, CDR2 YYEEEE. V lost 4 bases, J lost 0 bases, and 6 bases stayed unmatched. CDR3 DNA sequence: TGTGCCAGCAGCCTCCGGACAGGGAATAGCAATCAGCCCCAGCATTTT. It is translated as CASSLRTGNSNQPQHF.

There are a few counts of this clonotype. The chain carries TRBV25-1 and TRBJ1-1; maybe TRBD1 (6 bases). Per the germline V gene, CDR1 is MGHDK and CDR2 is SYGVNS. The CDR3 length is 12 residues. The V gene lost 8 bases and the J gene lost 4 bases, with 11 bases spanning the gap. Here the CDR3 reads CASGTRGTEAFF. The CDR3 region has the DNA TGTGCCAGCGGGACACGGGGCACTGAAGCTTTCTTT.

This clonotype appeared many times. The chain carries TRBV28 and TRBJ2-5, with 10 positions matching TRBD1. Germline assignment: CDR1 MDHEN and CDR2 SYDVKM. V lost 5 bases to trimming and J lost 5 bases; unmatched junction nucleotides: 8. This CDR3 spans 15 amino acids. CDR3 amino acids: CASSTRTGGRETQYF. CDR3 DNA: TGTGCCAGCAGTACCCGGACAGGGGGTCGGGAGACCCAGTACTTC.

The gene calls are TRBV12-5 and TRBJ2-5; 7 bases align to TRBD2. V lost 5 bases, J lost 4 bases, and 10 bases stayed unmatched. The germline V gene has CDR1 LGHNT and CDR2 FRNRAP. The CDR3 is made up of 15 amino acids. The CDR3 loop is CASGTLRGESETQYF. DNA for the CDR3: TGTGCTAGTGGTACCCTCCGGGGGGAATCAGAGACCCAGTACTTC.

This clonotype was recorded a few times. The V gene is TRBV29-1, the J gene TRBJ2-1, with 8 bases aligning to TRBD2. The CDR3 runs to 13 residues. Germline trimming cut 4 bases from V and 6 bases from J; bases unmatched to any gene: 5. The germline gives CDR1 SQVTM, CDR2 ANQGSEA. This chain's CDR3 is CSVGLAGINEQFF. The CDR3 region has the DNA TGCAGCGTTGGATTAGCGGGAATCAATGAGCAGTTCTTC.

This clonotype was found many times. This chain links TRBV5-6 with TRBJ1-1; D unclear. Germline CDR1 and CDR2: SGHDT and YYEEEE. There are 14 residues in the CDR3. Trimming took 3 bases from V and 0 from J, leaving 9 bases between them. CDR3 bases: TGTGCCAGCAGCTCGGGTGCCATGAACACTGAAGCTTTCTTT. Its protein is CASSSGAMNTEAFF. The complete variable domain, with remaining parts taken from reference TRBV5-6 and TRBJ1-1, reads DAGVTQSPTHLIKTRGQQVTLRCSPKSGHDTVSWYQQALGQGPQFIFQYYEEEERQRGNFPDRFSGHQFPNYSSELNVNALLLGDSALYLCASSSGAMNTEAFFGQGTRLTVV.

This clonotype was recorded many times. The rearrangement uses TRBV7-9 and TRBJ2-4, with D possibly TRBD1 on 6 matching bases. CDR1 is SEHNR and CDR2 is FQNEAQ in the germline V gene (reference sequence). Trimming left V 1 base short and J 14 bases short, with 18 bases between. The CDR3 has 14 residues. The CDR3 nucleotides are TGTGCCAGCAGCTTAGAGGGGGAAAGGGGTCCCGAGTACTTC. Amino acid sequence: CASSLEGERGPEYF. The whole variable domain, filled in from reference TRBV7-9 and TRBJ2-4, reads DTGVSQNPRHKITKRGQNVTFRCDPISEHNRLYWYRQTLGQGPEFLTYFQNEAQLEKSRLLSDRFSAERPKGSFSTLEIQRTEQGDSAMYLCASSLEGERGPEYFGAGTRLSVL.

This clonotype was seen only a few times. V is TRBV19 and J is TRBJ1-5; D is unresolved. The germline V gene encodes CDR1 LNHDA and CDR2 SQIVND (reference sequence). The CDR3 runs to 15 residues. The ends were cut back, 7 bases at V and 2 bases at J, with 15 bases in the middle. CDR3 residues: CASTPSRGRNQPQHF. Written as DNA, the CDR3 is TGTGCCAGTACCCCCAGCCGAGGGCGCAATCAGCCCCAGCATTTT.

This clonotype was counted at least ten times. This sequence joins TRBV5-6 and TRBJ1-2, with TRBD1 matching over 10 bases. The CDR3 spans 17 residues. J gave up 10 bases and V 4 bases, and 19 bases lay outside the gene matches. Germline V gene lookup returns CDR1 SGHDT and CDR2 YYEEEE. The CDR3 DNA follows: TGTGCCAGCAGCCCCTCAGCCCTCAGGACAGGGGGTAATGACTACACCTTC. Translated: CASSPSALRTGGNDYTF. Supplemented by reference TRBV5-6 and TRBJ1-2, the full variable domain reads DAGVTQSPTHLIKTRGQQVTLRCSPKSGHDTVSWYQQALGQGPQFIFQYYEEEERQRGNFPDRFSGHQFPNYSSELNVNALLLGDSALYLCASSPSALRTGGNDYTFGSGTRLTVV.

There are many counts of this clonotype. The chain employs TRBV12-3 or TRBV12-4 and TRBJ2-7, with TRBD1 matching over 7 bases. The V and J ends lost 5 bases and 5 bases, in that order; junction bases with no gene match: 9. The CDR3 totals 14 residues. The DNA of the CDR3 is TGTGCCAGCAGTATGACAGGGCCCGAGGACGAGCAGTACTTC. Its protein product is CASSMTGPEDEQYF.

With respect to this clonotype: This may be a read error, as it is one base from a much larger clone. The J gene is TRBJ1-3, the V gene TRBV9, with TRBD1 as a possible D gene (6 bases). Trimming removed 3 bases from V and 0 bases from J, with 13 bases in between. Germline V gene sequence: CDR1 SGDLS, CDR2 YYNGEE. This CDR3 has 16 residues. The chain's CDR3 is CASSALGQPSGNTIYF. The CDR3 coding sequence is TGTGCCAGCAGCGCCCTTGGACAGCCCTCTGGAAACACCATATATTTT.

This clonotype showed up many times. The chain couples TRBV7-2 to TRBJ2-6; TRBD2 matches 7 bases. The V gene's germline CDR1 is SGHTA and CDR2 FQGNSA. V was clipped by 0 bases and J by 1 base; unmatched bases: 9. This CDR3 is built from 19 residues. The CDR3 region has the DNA TGTGCCAGCAGCTTAGCGCTCTGGGGGAGGGTGTCTGGGGCCAACGTCCTGACTTTC. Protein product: CASSLALWGRVSGANVLTF.

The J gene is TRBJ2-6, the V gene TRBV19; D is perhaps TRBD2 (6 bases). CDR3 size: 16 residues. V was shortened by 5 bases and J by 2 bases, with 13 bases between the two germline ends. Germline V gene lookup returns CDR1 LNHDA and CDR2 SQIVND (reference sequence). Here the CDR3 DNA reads TGTGCCAGTAGTTCCCGGGACTCCCCTGGGGCCAACGTCCTGACTTTC. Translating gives CASSSRDSPGANVLTF.

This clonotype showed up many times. The DNA for the CDR3 is TGTGCCACGGCGCCAGGGACAAAACCCCCTAGCGAGACCCAGTACTTC. Translated, it gives CATAPGTKPPSETQYF. J is TRBJ2-5 and V is TRBV28, with D maybe TRBD1 (6 bases). Germline V gene lookup returns CDR1 MDHEN and CDR2 SYDVKM. V lost 10 bases to trimming and J lost 5 bases, with 26 bases between them. The length of the CDR3 is 16 residues. The variable domain in full, with the rest retrieved from reference TRBV28 and TRBJ2-5, is DVKVTQSSRYLVKRTGEKVFLECVQDMDHENMFWYRQDPGLGLRLIYFSYDVKMKEKGDIPEGYSVSREKKERFSLILESASTNQTSMYLCATAPGTKPPSETQYFGPGTRLLVL.

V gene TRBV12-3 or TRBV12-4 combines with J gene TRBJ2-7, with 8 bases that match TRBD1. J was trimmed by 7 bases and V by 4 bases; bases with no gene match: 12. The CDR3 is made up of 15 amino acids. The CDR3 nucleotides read TGTGCCAGCAGTTATCTTCCAGGGGGCGCTTGGGAGCAGTACTTC. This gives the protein CASSYLPGGAWEQYF.

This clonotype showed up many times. The CDR3 loop is CASRQGQGNPKLFF. Here the CDR3 DNA reads TGCGCCAGCAGACAGGGACAGGGGAATCCGAAGCTGTTTTTT. This chain uses TRBV4-1 with TRBJ1-4; 10 bases align to TRBD1. J was trimmed by 14 bases and V by 6 bases; bases with no gene match: 12. This CDR3 is built from 14 residues. Germline-derived CDR1 and CDR2 are MGHRA and YSYEKL.

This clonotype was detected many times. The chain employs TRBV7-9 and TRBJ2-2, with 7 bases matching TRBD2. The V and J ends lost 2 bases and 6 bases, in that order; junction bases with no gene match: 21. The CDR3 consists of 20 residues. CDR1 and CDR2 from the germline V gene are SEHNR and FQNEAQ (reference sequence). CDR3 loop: CASSLTSLRNPGGSPGELFF. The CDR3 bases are TGTGCCAGCAGCTTAACAAGCTTAAGGAACCCGGGAGGATCGCCCGGGGAGCTGTTTTTT.

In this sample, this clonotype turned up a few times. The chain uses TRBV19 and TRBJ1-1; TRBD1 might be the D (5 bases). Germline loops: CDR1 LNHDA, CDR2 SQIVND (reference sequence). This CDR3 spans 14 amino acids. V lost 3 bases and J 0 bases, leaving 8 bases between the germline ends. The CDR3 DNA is TGTGCCAGTAGTATCAGGGTGATGAACACTGAAGCTTTCTTT. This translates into CASSIRVMNTEAFF. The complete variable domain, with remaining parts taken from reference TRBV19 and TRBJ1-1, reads DGGITQSPKYLFRKEGQNVTLSCEQNLNHDAMYWYRQDPGQGLRLIYYSQIVNDFQKGDIAEGYSVSREKKESFPLTVTSAQKNPTAFYLCASSIRVMNTEAFFGQGTRLTVV.

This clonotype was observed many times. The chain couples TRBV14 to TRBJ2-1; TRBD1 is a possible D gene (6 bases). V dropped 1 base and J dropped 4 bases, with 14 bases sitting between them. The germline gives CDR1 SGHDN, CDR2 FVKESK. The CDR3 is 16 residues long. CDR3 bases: TGTGCCAGCAGCCAAGGGTTCCAGGGGTTATACAATGAGCAGTTCTTC. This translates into CASSQGFQGLYNEQFF. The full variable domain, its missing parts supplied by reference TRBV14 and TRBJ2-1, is EAGVTQFPSHSVIEKGQTVTLRCDPISGHDNLYWYRRVMGKEIKFLLHFVKESKQDESGMPNNRFLAERTGGTYSTLKVQPAELEDSGVYFCASSQGFQGLYNEQFFGPGTRLTVL.

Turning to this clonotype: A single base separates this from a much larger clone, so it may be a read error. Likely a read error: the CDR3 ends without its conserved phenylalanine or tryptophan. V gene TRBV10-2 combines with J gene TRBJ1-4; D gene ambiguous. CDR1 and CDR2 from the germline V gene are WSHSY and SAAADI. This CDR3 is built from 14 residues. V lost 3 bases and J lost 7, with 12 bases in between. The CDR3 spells CASSEGIFSEKLFS. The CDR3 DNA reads TGCGCCAGCAGTGAAGGGATCTTCAGTGAAAAACTGTTTTCT.

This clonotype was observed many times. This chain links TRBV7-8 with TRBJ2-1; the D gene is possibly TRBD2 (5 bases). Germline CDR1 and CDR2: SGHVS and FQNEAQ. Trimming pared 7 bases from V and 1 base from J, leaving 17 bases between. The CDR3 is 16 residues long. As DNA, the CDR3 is TGTGCCAGCAACCCAACGGGGAGATATTCCTACAATGAGCAGTTCTTC. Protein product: CASNPTGRYSYNEQFF. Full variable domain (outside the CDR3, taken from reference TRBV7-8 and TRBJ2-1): GAGVSQSPRYKVAKRGQDVALRCDPISGHVSLFWYQQALGQGPEFLTYFQNEAQLDKSGLPSDRFFAERPEGSVSTLKIQRTQQEDSAVYLCASNPTGRYSYNEQFFGPGTRLTVL.

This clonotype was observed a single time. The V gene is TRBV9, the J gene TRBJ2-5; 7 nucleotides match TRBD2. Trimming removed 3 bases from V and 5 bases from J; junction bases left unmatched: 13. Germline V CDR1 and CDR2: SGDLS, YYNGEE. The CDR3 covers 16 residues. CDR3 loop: CASSAALMAGDETQYF. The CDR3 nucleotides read TGTGCCAGCAGCGCAGCCCTAATGGCGGGAGATGAGACCCAGTACTTC.

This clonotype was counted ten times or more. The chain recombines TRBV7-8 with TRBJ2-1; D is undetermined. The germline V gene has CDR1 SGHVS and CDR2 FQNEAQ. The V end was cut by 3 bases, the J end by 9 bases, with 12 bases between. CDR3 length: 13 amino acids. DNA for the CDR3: TGTGCCAGCAGCTTGGAGCACGAGGTTGAGCAGTTCTTC. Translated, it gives CASSLEHEVEQFF.